Below are 17 T cell receptor beta chains sequenced from a single sample in a study of cytomegalovirus exposure and HLA in healthy donors listed by TCRdb under 2017. Receptor libraries were prepared by the immunoSEQ multiplex PCR assay. For the multiplex PCR, a mixture combining 60 forward primers for TCR Vbeta segments and 13 reverse primers for TCR Jbeta segments was used. The table was pulled from immuneACCESS by TCRdb, which kept in-frame rearrangements only. Such tables lose some clones; where checked, under half of the loss comes from unresolved V genes, and the rest has no known cause. The sample data list fewer than 200,000 clones, and 75% to 90% of these were observed just once. The ten largest clones take up around 0.98% of the sample. Sequencing used PBMCs. The receptors were gathered from a boy aged 2 to 10 in good health and CMV-seronegative.

This sequence joins TRBV25-1 and TRBJ1-2; D is possibly TRBD1 (6 bases). V was trimmed by 5 bases and J by 3 bases, leaving 13 bases between them. The germline V gene has CDR1 MGHDK and CDR2 SYGVNS. The CDR3 length is 14 residues. The CDR3 DNA reads as TGTGCCAGCAGTCTTCCTGGACAGTACTATGGCTACACCTTC. Translated: CASSLPGQYYGYTF.

The V and J genes are TRBV7-9 and TRBJ2-7; TRBD1 matches at 7 bases. The CDR3 totals 15 residues. Germline trimming cut 5 bases from V and 0 bases from J; bases unmatched to any gene: 7. Germline CDR1 SEHNR, CDR2 FQNEAQ (reference sequence). The CDR3 bases are TGTGCCAGCAGCATTTCGACAGGGAGCTCCTACGAGCAGTACTTC. Protein sequence: CASSISTGSSYEQYF.

The chain uses TRBV7-3 and TRBJ2-3; TRBD2 is a possible D gene (7 bases). The CDR3 totals 16 residues. CDR1 is SGHTA and CDR2 is FQGTGA in the germline V gene. Deletions cut 4 bases from V and 4 bases from J, with 18 bases between. CDR3 residues: CASSSRKGGAADTQYF. The DNA of the CDR3 is TGTGCCAGCAGCTCACGGAAGGGGGGGGCCGCAGATACGCAGTATTTT.

This chain connects TRBV18 to TRBJ1-1, with unresolved D. CDR3 length equals 13 residues. From germline, CDR1 is KGHSH and CDR2 LQKENI. V was pared by 4 bases and J by 1 base, with 7 bases between. The CDR3 reads CASSLTENTEAFF. The CDR3 DNA reads TGTGCCAGCTCACTAACAGAGAACACTGAAGCTTTCTTT.

The V call is TRBV5-1, the J call TRBJ2-7; 7 positions match TRBD2. The V segment lost 4 bases and the J segment 2 bases; nucleotides outside the gene matches: 3. The germline V gene has CDR1 SGHRS and CDR2 YFSETQ. This CDR3 has 13 residues. In DNA, the CDR3 is TGCGCCAGCAGCGGCGGGACTACCTACGAGCAGTACTTC. Its protein is CASSGGTTYEQYF.

A few counts support this clone. The chain carries TRBV6-5 and TRBJ2-6; possibly TRBD1 for D (5 bases). The CDR3 covers 14 residues. V was clipped by 7 bases and J by 0 bases, with 7 bases between them. Germline V lookup: CDR1 MNHEY, CDR2 SVGAGI. The CDR3 sequence: CASTQGSGANVLTF. The CDR3 DNA sequence: TGTGCCAGCACGCAGGGCTCTGGGGCCAACGTCCTGACTTTC.

This sequence joins TRBV6-5 and TRBJ1-6, with 9 positions matching TRBD1. CDR3 length equals 14 residues. Germline CDR1 and CDR2: MNHEY and SVGAGI. V lost 5 bases, J lost 10 bases, and 6 bases stayed unmatched. The CDR3 nucleotides are TGTGCCAGCAGTCTCACAGGGGGCTACTCACCCCTCCACTTT. Its protein is CASSLTGGYSPLHF.

V is TRBV5-6 and J is TRBJ1-2, with D possibly being TRBD1 (5 bases). V lost 3 bases and J lost 6, with 12 bases in between. Germline V CDR1 and CDR2: SGHDT, YYEEEE. The CDR3 loop spans 13 amino acids. The DNA of the CDR3 is TGTGCCAGCAGCTCCGTGGACAACCATGGCTACACCTTC. It translates to CASSSVDNHGYTF.

This clone was recorded once. The genes are TRBV28 and TRBJ2-3; D possibly corresponds to TRBD1 (5 bases). The CDR3 contains 13 residues. CDR1 and CDR2 from the germline V gene are MDHEN and SYDVKM. V was clipped by 3 bases and J by 3 bases, with 7 bases between them. The CDR3, as DNA: TGTGCCAGCAGTTTTACAGGAACAGATACGCAGTATTTT. This codes for CASSFTGTDTQYF.

The rearrangement uses TRBV12-5 and TRBJ1-2; D ambiguous. Per germline, CDR1 LGHNT and CDR2 FRNRAP. The V end was cut by 1 base, the J end by 4 bases, with 10 bases between. This CDR3 region has 14 residues. CDR3 coding DNA: TGTGCTAGTGGTTTGGGCAGAACGGGCTATGGCTACACCTTC. Its translation is CASGLGRTGYGYTF. Full variable domain (outside the CDR3, taken from reference TRBV12-5 and TRBJ1-2): DARVTQTPRHKVTEMGQEVTMRCQPILGHNTVFWYRQTMMQGLELLAYFRNRAPLDDSGMPKDRFSAEMPDATLATLKIQPSEPRDSAVYFCASGLGRTGYGYTFGSGTRLTVV.

This clone has just one count. DNA of the CDR3: TGTGCCAGCAGTGAGGGTGGCCTAAGGACAGGGGGCTTCGTTAACACTGAAGCTTTCTTT. The encoded protein is CASSEGGLRTGGFVNTEAFF. This chain uses TRBV6-1 with TRBJ1-1, with TRBD1 identical over 11 bases. The CDR3 loop spans 20 amino acids. Germline V gene data show CDR1 as MNHNS and CDR2 as SASEGT. V shed 3 bases and J 2 bases; nucleotides not matched to a gene: 17.

The CDR3 nucleotides read TGTGCCAGCTTCTTACCTCGGGGGGGGAAAGAGACCCAGTACTTC. This translates into CASFLPRGGKETQYF. The chain employs TRBV27 and TRBJ2-5; TRBD2 agrees at 8 bases. V was clipped by 8 bases and J by 3 bases; unmatched bases: 11. The CDR3 sequence is 15 residues long. Germline V gene data show CDR1 as MNHEY and CDR2 as SMNVEV (reference sequence).

In its sample, this clone was seen once. The rearrangement uses TRBV19 and TRBJ2-5; D unclear. The CDR3 spans 11 residues. The V end lost 5 bases, the J end lost 4 bases, and 5 bases lay between the germline ends. Germline V gene sequence: CDR1 LNHDA, CDR2 SQIVND (reference sequence). CDR3 loop: CASSLRETQYF. CDR3 nucleotide sequence: TGTGCCAGTAGTTTGCGAGAGACCCAGTACTTC.

The chain couples TRBV19 to TRBJ2-1; 8 nucleotides align to TRBD1. Per the germline V gene, CDR1 is LNHDA and CDR2 is SQIVND (reference sequence). The CDR3 has 17 amino acids. V was pared by 0 bases and J by 2 bases, with 6 bases of the junction left unmatched. CDR3 loop: CASSIDLETGAYNEQFF. CDR3 nucleotides: TGTGCCAGTAGTATAGATTTGGAGACAGGGGCCTACAATGAGCAGTTCTTC.

This sequence joins TRBV28 and TRBJ2-1; TRBD1 aligns across 12 bases. V dropped 6 bases and J dropped 8; count of bases not matched to a gene: 11. This CDR3 has 16 amino acids. CDR1 and CDR2 (germline): MDHEN, SYDVKM. CDR3 in amino acids: CASSILGQGARDEQFF. CDR3 coding DNA: TGTGCCAGCAGCATACTGGGACAGGGGGCGCGGGATGAGCAGTTCTTC.

This chain uses TRBV28 with TRBJ2-7; perhaps TRBD2 as D (5 bases). V lost 2 bases, J lost 1 base, and 18 bases lay in between. This CDR3 is built from 17 residues. Germline loops: CDR1 MDHEN, CDR2 SYDVKM. The CDR3, as DNA: TGTGCCAGCAGTTTAGGGCCCCCGGGGTTTAGGTCCTACGAGCAGTACTTC. Amino acids: CASSLGPPGFRSYEQYF.

This clone was detected once. The chain uses TRBV5-4 and TRBJ1-2; D uncertain. Trimming stripped 5 bases from V and 3 bases from J, with 23 bases between. In germline, CDR1 is SGHNT, CDR2 YYREEE (reference sequence). The CDR3 is 17 amino acids. The CDR3 region is CASSFDPAADIYYGYTF. CDR3 in DNA: TGTGCCAGCAGTTTCGACCCAGCCGCAGACATTTACTATGGCTACACCTTC. Full variable domain (missing parts from reference TRBV5-4 and TRBJ1-2): ETGVTQSPTHLIKTRGQQVTLRCSSQSGHNTVSWYQQALGQGPQFIFQYYREEENGRGNFPPRFSGLQFPNYSSELNVNALELDDSALYLCASSFDPAADIYYGYTFGSGTRLTVV.